The 10 T cell receptor beta chains listed next were all sequenced from one sample in a study of T cell repertoires in cytomegalovirus infection. MiXCR was run by TCRdb on the reads, yielding one entry per CDR3 protein. The sample comprises roughly 150,000 distinct CDR3 sequences, 25% to 35% of which are singletons, and around 50% rests with the top ten. The antigens for these receptors are not known. The specimen comprised CD8+ T cells from cultured PBMCs, sampled from culture after CMV antigen stimulation. The receptors shown here come from a human donor in good health (CMV status not recorded). Some clones in this sample may be carry-over from other donors' samples.

This clonotype was detected a few times. The chain is built from TRBV7-9 and TRBJ1-2; 7 bases fit TRBD1. With 4 bases clipped from V and 3 bases from J, the junction kept 8 bases outside the gene matches. Germline CDR1 is SEHNR and CDR2 is FQNEAQ (reference sequence). The CDR3 is 15 residues long. The CDR3 nucleotides are TGTGCCAGCAGCTCCCGACAGGGCACGGACTATGGCTACACCTTC. Translated, it gives CASSSRQGTDYGYTF. The full variable domain, completed using reference TRBV7-9 and TRBJ1-2, is DTGVSQNPRHKITKRGQNVTFRCDPISEHNRLYWYRQTLGQGPEFLTYFQNEAQLEKSRLLSDRFSAERPKGSFSTLEIQRTEQGDSAMYLCASSSRQGTDYGYTFGSGTRLTVV.

The rearrangement joins TRBV6-1 to TRBJ2-1; tentatively, D is TRBD1 (5 bases). Germline-derived CDR1 and CDR2 are MNHNS and SASEGT. Between the trimmed V and J ends, which lost 5 bases and 4 bases, there was a span of 15 bases. CDR3 length: 15 amino acids. The CDR3 DNA is TGTGCCAGCAGTTCGTCTATCAGGGATTACAATGAGCAGTTCTTC. This encodes CASSSSIRDYNEQFF.

The chain has TRBV19 and TRBJ1-1; 7 bases are a match to TRBD1. The CDR3 sequence is 15 residues long. Unmatched junction bases numbered 5, after V lost 4 bases and J lost 0 bases. Germline CDR1 LNHDA, CDR2 SQIVND (reference sequence). The CDR3 sequence: CASSTGQLMNTEAFF. The DNA for the CDR3 is TGTGCCAGTAGTACGGGACAGCTAATGAACACTGAAGCTTTCTTT.

The chain couples TRBV19 to TRBJ1-1, with D possibly matching TRBD1 (5 bases). Germline V lookup: CDR1 LNHDA, CDR2 SQIVND (reference sequence). Trimming shortened V by 7 bases and J by 3 bases, and 12 bases separated the two germline ends. The CDR3 has 13 amino acids. The CDR3 spells CASIAWGDTEAFF. The CDR3 region has the DNA TGTGCCAGTATCGCATGGGGGGACACTGAAGCTTTCTTT.

The genes are TRBV5-4 and TRBJ2-3; perhaps TRBD2 as D (6 bases). In germline, CDR1 is SGHNT, CDR2 YYREEE (reference sequence). The germline V and J ends were trimmed by 3 bases and 2 bases, with 10 bases remaining between them. The CDR3 length is 14 residues. For the CDR3, the DNA is TGTGCCAGCAGCTCGGGACTTCTCACAGATACGCAGTATTTT. Amino acids: CASSSGLLTDTQYF. Filled out from reference TRBV5-4 and TRBJ2-3, the complete variable domain reads ETGVTQSPTHLIKTRGQQVTLRCSSQSGHNTVSWYQQALGQGPQFIFQYYREEENGRGNFPPRFSGLQFPNYSSELNVNALELDDSALYLCASSSGLLTDTQYFGPGTRLTVL.

The chain has TRBV4-3 and TRBJ1-1, with D possibly matching TRBD1 (6 bases). Germline V CDR1 and CDR2: LGHNA, YSLEER. The CDR3 is made up of 17 amino acids. V dropped 0 bases and J dropped 4 bases, with 18 bases sitting between them. CDR3 loop: CASSQDPVQGWGTEAFF. The CDR3 DNA reads TGCGCCAGCAGCCAAGATCCTGTACAGGGATGGGGCACTGAAGCTTTCTTT.

This clonotype appeared many times. CDR3 residues: CSVGGGYNNEQFF. In DNA, the CDR3 is TGCAGCGTTGGGGGGGGGTACAACAATGAGCAGTTCTTC. This chain uses TRBV29-1 with TRBJ2-1, with 7 bases fitting TRBD2. The trim removed 4 bases at V and 5 bases at J, leaving 5 bases unmatched. The CDR3 contains 13 residues. Germline V gene sequence: CDR1 SQVTM, CDR2 ANQGSEA.

This clonotype was counted between two and nine times. V usage is TRBV7-6 and J usage is TRBJ2-7; D may match TRBD1 or TRBD2 (5 bases each). Germline values: CDR1 SGHVS, CDR2 FNYEAQ. V gave up 5 bases and J gave up 1 base, with 9 bases separating them. The length of the CDR3 is 13 residues. CDR3 sequence reads: CASSRDESYEQYF. CDR3 in DNA: TGTGCCAGCAGCAGGGACGAGTCCTACGAGCAGTACTTC.

V and J are TRBV20-1 and TRBJ2-2, with TRBD2 matching over 12 bases. In germline, CDR1 is DFQATT, CDR2 SNEGSKA (reference sequence). The J segment lost 6 bases and the V segment lost 5 bases, leaving 10 bases of the junction unmatched. This CDR3 is 16 amino acids long. The CDR3 DNA sequence: TGCAGTGCTGAAGGGCTAGCGGGGGGGCCGGCCGGGGAGCTGTTTTTT. Amino acid sequence: CSAEGLAGGPAGELFF.

Written as DNA, the CDR3 is TGCAGTGCTACAGGGCTCGAATCCTACGAGCAGTACTTC. It encodes CSATGLESYEQYF. The chain links TRBV20-1 to TRBJ2-7, with a possible D match to TRBD1 (5 bases). V lost 4 bases and J 1 base, leaving 11 bases between the germline ends. The CDR3 has 13 residues. The germline CDR1 and CDR2 sequences are DFQATT and SNEGSKA (reference sequence).